The 32 T cell receptor beta chains below all came from one sample that was sequenced in a study of a mutant IDH1 vaccine in newly diagnosed glioma (dated by TCRdb to about 2021). Receptor amplification or capture employed the immunoSEQ multiplex PCR assay. In TCRdb, the immuneACCESS table is reduced to in-frame sequences with V and J assigned. These tables do not hold every clone; where another copy was compared, an unresolved V gene accounts for under half, and the others remain unexplained. The sample table lists roughly 30,000 clones, about four fifths of them with a count of one. The ten largest account for 24% of the sample. No cognate antigen is known for these TCRs. The sample's time point label, in plain terms: week 5, during vaccination. Every vaccine dose consisted of 300 ug of a 20-mer mutant IDH1 peptide in Montanide, administered subcutaneously together with topical imiquimod. This material consisted of PBMCs, taken from a glioma patient whose treatment included an IDH1 peptide vaccine. These receptors originate from a man aged 25 to 40 with glioma.

The rearrangement joins TRBV27 to TRBJ1-1; 9 bases map to TRBD1. The V segment lost 5 bases and the J segment 4 bases; nucleotides outside the gene matches: 5. The CDR3 consists of 14 residues. The V gene's germline CDR1 is MNHEY and CDR2 SMNVEV (reference sequence). In DNA form, the CDR3 reads TGTGCCAGCAGTCCCGACAGGGGGTCCACTGAAGCTTTCTTT. It encodes CASSPDRGSTEAFF.

The V call is TRBV30, the J call TRBJ1-1, with 8 bases aligning to TRBD1. CDR3 length equals 14 residues. Germline CDR1 reads GTSNPN; CDR2 reads SVGIG (reference sequence). The J segment lost 0 bases and the V segment lost 4 bases, leaving 4 bases of the junction unmatched. The chain's CDR3 is CAWTPTGVNTEAFF. In DNA, the CDR3 is TGTGCCTGGACCCCGACAGGGGTGAACACTGAAGCTTTCTTT.

The V and J genes are TRBV7-2 and TRBJ2-3; TRBD2 matches at 8 bases. The CDR3 extends over 15 amino acids. Germline V gene lookup returns CDR1 SGHTA and CDR2 FQGNSA. V was pared by 4 bases and J by 6 bases, with 9 bases of the junction left unmatched. The CDR3 here is CASSYTSGGGDTQYF. DNA of the CDR3: TGTGCCAGCAGCTACACTAGCGGCGGAGGGGATACGCAGTATTTT.

The chain carries TRBV7-9 and TRBJ2-7; D is ambiguous. With 1 base removed from V and 6 bases from J, the gap between germline ends came to 10 bases. The CDR3 covers 13 residues. The germline V gene encodes CDR1 SEHNR and CDR2 FQNEAQ (reference sequence). CDR3 region: CASSLVGNLEQYF. CDR3 nucleotide sequence: TGTGCCAGCAGCTTAGTTGGGAACCTCGAGCAGTACTTC.

This chain uses TRBV6-5 with TRBJ2-7; D is tentatively TRBD1 or TRBD2 (6 bases each). The germline gives CDR1 MNHEY, CDR2 SVGAGI. This CDR3 comprises 14 residues. The V end lost 0 bases, the J end lost 7 bases, and 13 bases lay between the germline ends. CDR3 bases: TGTGCCAGCAGTTACTCGGGGGCAGGGAGGGAGCAGTACTTC. Protein product: CASSYSGAGREQYF.

This chain connects TRBV7-3 to TRBJ2-5; D call uncertain. The germline V gene has CDR1 SGHTA and CDR2 FQGTGA. This CDR3 has 15 amino acids. Trimming cost V 2 bases and J 5 bases, with 15 bases left between them. CDR3 region: CASSLYVGDLETQYF. The CDR3 DNA follows: TGTGCCAGCAGCTTATATGTCGGAGATCTGGAGACCCAGTACTTC.

This chain connects TRBV6-1 to TRBJ2-7, with D unclear. V was trimmed by 1 base and J by 3 bases, leaving 13 bases between them. The CDR3 is 15 amino acids. The V gene's germline CDR1 is MNHNS and CDR2 SASEGT. Here the CDR3 reads CASSEEVEGHYEQYF. The CDR3 DNA reads as TGTGCCAGCAGTGAAGAGGTGGAAGGCCACTACGAGCAGTACTTC.

V is TRBV5-1 and J is TRBJ2-3; TRBD1 agrees at 7 bases. CDR3 length: 16 residues. CDR1 is SGHRS and CDR2 is YFSETQ in the germline V gene. J gave up 0 bases and V 0 bases, and 4 bases lay outside the gene matches. The CDR3 DNA follows: TGCGCCAGCAGCTTGGGTTACAGGGGAAGCACAGATACGCAGTATTTT. Its translation is CASSLGYRGSTDTQYF.

V gene TRBV7-2 combines with J gene TRBJ2-5, with 9 bases lining up with TRBD2. With 4 bases clipped from V and 9 bases from J, the junction kept 21 bases outside the gene matches. CDR1 and CDR2 from the germline V gene are SGHTA and FQGNSA. The CDR3 covers 18 residues. The CDR3 coding sequence is TGTGCCAGCAGCTCCCAAGGAGCGGGGGGCCTCGGAGGTGTGGCCCAGTACTTC. Its protein product is CASSSQGAGGLGGVAQYF.

The chain couples TRBV10-2 to TRBJ1-4; D unclear. Germline CDR1 reads WSHSY; CDR2 reads SAAADI. The CDR3 has 13 amino acids. V dropped 2 bases and J dropped 10 bases, with 11 bases sitting between them. The CDR3 bases are TGCGCCAGCAGTGAGGTGAGGGATGGAAAACTGTTTTTT. Translated: CASSEVRDGKLFF.

The chain combines TRBV4-1 with TRBJ2-7; 15 nucleotides match TRBD2. The CDR3 is 17 amino acids. CDR1 is MGHRA, CDR2 YSYEKL, per germline. Trimming removed 6 bases from V and 3 bases from J; junction bases left unmatched: 9. This CDR3 reads CASSPGLAGGRNYEQYF. CDR3 coding DNA: TGCGCCAGCAGTCCGGGACTAGCGGGAGGTCGGAACTACGAGCAGTACTTC.

The V call is TRBV6-6, the J call TRBJ1-5, with D unresolved. Trimming removed 11 bases from V and 0 bases from J, with 8 bases in between. Germline CDR1 MNHNY, CDR2 SVGAGI (reference sequence). The CDR3 has 12 residues. The CDR3 region has the DNA TGTGCCGTATCTGATAGCAATCAGCCCCAGCATTTT. It specifies CAVSDSNQPQHF.

The chain employs TRBV5-1 and TRBJ1-1; D call uncertain. V was shortened by 4 bases and J by 3 bases, with 10 bases between the two germline ends. The length of the CDR3 is 13 residues. The V gene's germline CDR1 is SGHRS and CDR2 YFSETQ. CDR3 sequence (DNA): TGCGCCAGCAGCCCCTCGGTGGACACTGAAGCTTTCTTT. This codes for CASSPSVDTEAFF.

The chain combines TRBV15 with TRBJ2-1, with 10 bases lining up with TRBD2. The V segment lost 3 bases and the J segment 4 bases; nucleotides outside the gene matches: 6. The CDR3 runs 16 residues. Germline CDR1 LNHNV, CDR2 YYDKDF (reference sequence). Written as DNA, the CDR3 is TGTGCCACCAGCAGGGAAGCTAGCGGGAGTTACAATGAGCAGTTCTTC. It translates to CATSREASGSYNEQFF.

The chain recombines TRBV6-6 with TRBJ2-5, with unresolved D. In germline, CDR1 is MNHNY, CDR2 SVGAGI (reference sequence). The CDR3 is 13 amino acids. Trimming removed 4 bases at V and 2 bases at J, with 8 bases between. This chain's CDR3 is CASSSLRQETQYF. In nucleotides, the CDR3 is TGTGCCAGCAGTTCCCTTCGGCAAGAGACCCAGTACTTC.

The rearrangement links TRBV7-9 to TRBJ1-1; D call uncertain. Trimming left V 5 bases short and J 0 bases short, with 7 bases between. Germline CDR1 reads SEHNR; CDR2 reads FQNEAQ (reference sequence). The CDR3 has 13 residues. As DNA, the CDR3 is TGTGCCAGCAGCGCCGACTTGAACACTGAAGCTTTCTTT. This codes for CASSADLNTEAFF.

This clone was seen a few times. The chain couples TRBV7-8 to TRBJ2-5, with TRBD1 as a possible D gene (5 bases). TRBJ2-7 matches the DNA end more closely, so the J call is doubtful. Germline V gives CDR1 SGHVS, CDR2 FQNEAQ. The CDR3 extends over 13 amino acids. The CDR3 loop reads CASSEDTTYEQYF. The CDR3 nucleotides read TGTGCCAGCAGCGAGGACACGACCTACGAGCAGTACTTC.

This sequence joins TRBV19 and TRBJ1-4; weak D call: TRBD1 (6 bases). Trimming stripped 7 bases from V and 7 bases from J, with 19 bases between. This CDR3 is built from 15 residues. Looked up from germline, CDR1 is LNHDA and CDR2 is SQIVND (reference sequence). The CDR3 DNA reads TGTGCCAGTATCCCCGAAGGGGGGCGCGGTGAAAAACTGTTTTTT. This codes for CASIPEGGRGEKLFF.

J is TRBJ2-5 and V is TRBV7-2, with D unresolved. V lost 3 bases and J lost 1, with 3 bases in between. Germline V gene data show CDR1 as SGHTA and CDR2 as FQGNSA. This CDR3 is 12 amino acids long. The CDR3 reads CASSFPQETQYF. In nucleotides, the CDR3 is TGTGCCAGCAGCTTCCCCCAAGAGACCCAGTACTTC.

The V call is TRBV7-2, the J call TRBJ2-4; a possible D gene is TRBD1 (5 bases). The V end was cut by 1 base, the J end by 8 bases, with 9 bases between. Germline-derived CDR1 and CDR2 are SGHTA and FQGNSA. CDR3 length: 13 residues. The CDR3 DNA follows: TGTGCCAGCAGCTTAGGACAGTTTGACATTCAGTACTTC. Protein: CASSLGQFDIQYF.

This rearrangement joins TRBV7-2 to TRBJ2-1; D is ambiguous. Between the trimmed V and J ends, which lost 1 base and 5 bases, there was a span of 3 bases. This CDR3 region has 12 residues. Germline V gives CDR1 SGHTA, CDR2 FQGNSA. Here the CDR3 reads CASSLVNNEQFF. CDR3 nucleotides: TGTGCCAGCAGCTTAGTAAACAATGAGCAGTTCTTC.

The V gene is TRBV30, the J gene TRBJ2-5, with 10 bases lining up with TRBD2. J gave up 2 bases and V 1 base, and 1 base lay outside the gene matches. The germline V gene encodes CDR1 GTSNPN and CDR2 SVGIG (reference sequence). The CDR3 extends over 14 amino acids. This CDR3 is CAWSERGGQETQYF. CDR3 coding DNA: TGTGCCTGGAGTGAGCGGGGGGGGCAAGAGACCCAGTACTTC.

The chain recombines TRBV6-5 with TRBJ1-2; D possibly corresponds to TRBD1 (6 bases). V was trimmed by 5 bases and J by 4 bases, leaving 11 bases between them. CDR3 size: 13 residues. Looked up from germline, CDR1 is MNHEY and CDR2 is SVGAGI. CDR3 DNA: TGTGCCAGCAGTCAACAGGGAACCTATGGCTACACCTTC. Its protein is CASSQQGTYGYTF.

The chain joins TRBV27 to TRBJ1-6; D call uncertain. This CDR3 comprises 14 residues. Per the germline V gene, CDR1 is MNHEY and CDR2 is SMNVEV (reference sequence). Trimming took 3 bases from V and 6 from J, leaving 9 bases between them. The CDR3 reads CASSFGIPNSPLHF. The CDR3 DNA reads as TGTGCCAGCAGTTTTGGGATCCCTAATTCACCCCTCCACTTT.

The chain carries TRBV7-2 and TRBJ2-3; unclear D gene. The V gene lost 2 bases and the J gene lost 1 base, with 4 bases spanning the gap. The CDR3 has 13 residues. The germline CDR1 and CDR2 sequences are SGHTA and FQGNSA. The CDR3 DNA sequence: TGTGCCAGCAGCTTATCAGGCACAGATACGCAGTATTTT. Translation: CASSLSGTDTQYF.

This clone was counted a few times. The chain uses TRBV28 and TRBJ2-7, with no clear D. CDR3 length: 11 amino acids. The germline V gene has CDR1 MDHEN and CDR2 SYDVKM. V gave up 2 bases and J gave up 3 bases, with 2 bases separating them. The CDR3 DNA reads as TGTGCCAGCAGTTTAGACTACGAGCAGTACTTC. It encodes CASSLDYEQYF.

The CDR3 nucleotides read TGTGCCAGCAGCTCCACTGGGGCCAACGTCCTGACTTTC. Its translation is CASSSTGANVLTF. The chain joins TRBV21-1 to TRBJ2-6; no check of the table's D call, TRBD1, against the DNA was made. TRBV21-1 is listed as a pseudogene. The CDR3 is made up of 13 amino acids.

In this sample, this clone turned up a few times. The V and J genes are TRBV30 and TRBJ1-6; D is ambiguous. CDR1 and CDR2 (germline): GTSNPN, SVGIG (reference sequence). Trimming left V 2 bases short and J 0 bases short, with 8 bases between. The CDR3 has 15 amino acids. The CDR3 sequence: CAWSTMSSYNSPLHF. As DNA, the CDR3 is TGTGCCTGGAGTACGATGAGCTCCTATAATTCACCCCTCCACTTT. The variable domain in full, with the rest retrieved from reference TRBV30 and TRBJ1-6, is SQTIHQWPATLVQPVGSPLSLECTVEGTSNPNLYWYRQAAGRGLQLLFYSVGIGQISSEVPQNLSASRPQDRQFILSSKKLLLSDSGFYLCAWSTMSSYNSPLHFGNGTRLTVT.

This clone appeared a few times. The chain recombines TRBV4-1 with TRBJ1-5; no firm D call. CDR3 length: 13 amino acids. CDR1 and CDR2 from the germline V gene are MGHRA and YSYEKL. V was pared by 0 bases and J by 7 bases, with 7 bases between. For the CDR3, the DNA is TGCGCCAGCAGCCAAGATATTTCACAGCCCCAGCATTTT. This gives the protein CASSQDISQPQHF.

The chain links TRBV5-6 to TRBJ2-2; 7 positions agree with TRBD1. The germline CDR1 and CDR2 sequences are SGHDT and YYEEEE. The CDR3 totals 15 residues. J was trimmed by 0 bases and V by 4 bases; bases with no gene match: 3. The CDR3 region has the DNA TGTGCCAGCAGCCCCGGGACAGCGAACACCGGGGAGCTGTTTTTT. It yields the protein CASSPGTANTGELFF.

This chain joins TRBV5-6 and TRBJ2-5; the match to TRBD1 covers 9 bases. TRBJ2-7 explains the end of the DNA better; the J call may be wrong. Germline-derived CDR1 and CDR2 are SGHDT and YYEEEE. The length of the CDR3 is 15 residues. CDR3 sequence (DNA): TGTGCCAGCAGCTTAGTCGGGACAGGGTCCCACGAGCAGTACTTC. This encodes CASSLVGTGSHEQYF.

The chain uses TRBV30 and TRBJ1-2, with D possibly TRBD1 on 5 matching bases. This CDR3 has 14 amino acids. The V end lost 5 bases, the J end lost 2 bases, and 15 bases lay between the germline ends. Germline V CDR1 and CDR2: GTSNPN, SVGIG (reference sequence). CDR3: CAWDPGRRNYGYTF. The CDR3 nucleotides are TGTGCCTGGGACCCGGGACGGCGGAACTATGGCTACACCTTC.